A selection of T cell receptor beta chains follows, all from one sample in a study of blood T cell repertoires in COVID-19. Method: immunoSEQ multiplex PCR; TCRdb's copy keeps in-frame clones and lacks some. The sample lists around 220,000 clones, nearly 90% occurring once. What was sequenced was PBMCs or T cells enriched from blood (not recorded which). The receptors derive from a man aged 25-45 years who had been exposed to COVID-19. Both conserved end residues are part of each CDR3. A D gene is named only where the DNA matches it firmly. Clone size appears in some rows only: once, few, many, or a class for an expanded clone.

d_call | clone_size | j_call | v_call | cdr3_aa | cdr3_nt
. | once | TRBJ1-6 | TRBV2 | CASHPRGINNSPLHF | TGTGCCAGCCACCCAAGGGGGATAAATAATTCACCCCTCCACTTT
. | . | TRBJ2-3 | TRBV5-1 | CASSPSQIAITDTQYF | TGCGCCAGCAGCCCGTCCCAAATAGCAATCACAGATACGCAGTATTTT
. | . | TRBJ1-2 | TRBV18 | CASSRPDTNDYTF | TGTGCCAGCTCACGGCCAGATACTAATGACTACACCTTC
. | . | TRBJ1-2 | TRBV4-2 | CASSHLQGGYGYTF | TGTGCCAGCAGCCACCTACAGGGTGGATATGGCTACACCTTC
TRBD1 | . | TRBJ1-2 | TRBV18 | CASSPTGVNYGYTF | TGTGCCAGCTCACCAACAGGGGTCAACTATGGCTACACCTTC
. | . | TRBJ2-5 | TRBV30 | CAWSVDSLQETQYF | TGTGCCTGGAGTGTCGACAGTCTACAAGAGACCCAGTACTTC
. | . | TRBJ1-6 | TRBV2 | CASRPSRANSPLHF | TGTGCCAGCAGACCCAGCAGAGCGAATTCACCCCTCCACTTT
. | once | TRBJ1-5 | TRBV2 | CASMTGFSQPQHF | TGTGCCAGCATGACAGGTTTTTCTCAGCCCCAGCATTTT
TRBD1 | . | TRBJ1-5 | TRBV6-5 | CASSLFTGDGQPQHF | TGTGCCAGCAGCCTTTTCACAGGGGACGGCCAGCCCCAGCATTTT
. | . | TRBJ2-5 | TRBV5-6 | CASSLTGVKTQYF | TGTGCCAGCAGCTTGACCGGGGTTAAGACCCAGTACTTC
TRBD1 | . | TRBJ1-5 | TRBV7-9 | CASSRGQTGTHQPQHF | TGTGCCAGCAGCCGGGGCCAGACAGGGACCCATCAGCCCCAGCATTTT
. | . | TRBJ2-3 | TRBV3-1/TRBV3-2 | CASSQARGDTQYF | TGTGCCAGCAGCCAAGCGAGAGGGGATACGCAGTATTTT
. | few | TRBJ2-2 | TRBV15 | CATSSRTTVTGELFF | TGTGCCACCAGCAGCCGAACGACTGTCACCGGGGAGCTGTTTTTT
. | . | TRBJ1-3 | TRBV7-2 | CASSLVGQLSGNTIYF | TGTGCCAGCAGCTTAGTTGGACAACTCTCTGGAAACACCATATATTTT
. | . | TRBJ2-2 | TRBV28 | CASSLVAGTGELFF | TGTGCCAGCAGTTTAGTGGCGGGCACCGGGGAGCTGTTTTTT
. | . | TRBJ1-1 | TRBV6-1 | CASSEQITEAFF | TGTGCCAGCAGTGAGCAGATCACTGAAGCTTTCTTT
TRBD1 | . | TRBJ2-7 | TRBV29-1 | CSVEGITGQQVYEQYF | TGCAGCGTTGAGGGTATAACGGGACAGCAAGTCTACGAGCAGTACTTC
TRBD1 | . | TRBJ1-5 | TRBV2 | CASSKTGQINQPQHF | TGTGCCAGCAGCAAAACGGGACAGATCAATCAGCCCCAGCATTTT
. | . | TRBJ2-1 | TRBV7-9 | CASSLPNYPSSYNEQFF | TGTGCCAGCAGCTTACCAAATTATCCCAGCTCCTACAATGAGCAGTTCTTC
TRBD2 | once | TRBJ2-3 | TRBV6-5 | CASTPAGGRNTQYF | TGTGCCAGCACCCCAGCGGGGGGGCGAAATACGCAGTATTTT
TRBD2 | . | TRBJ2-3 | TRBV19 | CASSTGRGGGDTQYF | TGTGCCAGTAGTACCGGGCGGGGGGGCGGAGATACGCAGTATTTT
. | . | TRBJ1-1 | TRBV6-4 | CASSDGENTEAFF | TGTGCCAGCAGTGATGGAGAGAACACTGAAGCTTTCTTT
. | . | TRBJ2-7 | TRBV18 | CASSPGRLPYEQYF | TGTGCCAGCTCACCTGGGAGGCTCCCCTACGAGCAGTACTTC
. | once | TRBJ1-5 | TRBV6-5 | CASSADGGQPQHF | TGTGCCAGCAGCGCAGATGGCGGACAGCCCCAGCATTTT
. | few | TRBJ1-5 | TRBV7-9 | CASSSFGQPQHF | TGTGCCAGCAGTTCCTTCGGGCAGCCCCAGCATTTT
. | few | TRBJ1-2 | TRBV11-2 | CASSKEAGRSANYGYTF | TGTGCCAGCAGTAAAGAGGCTGGTAGGTCGGCTAACTATGGCTACACCTTC
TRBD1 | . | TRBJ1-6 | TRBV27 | CASSWDRGYSPLHF | TGTGCCAGCAGTTGGGACAGGGGATATTCACCCCTCCACTTT